This TCR beta chain was identified in a study of vaccination effects on CD4 cells after COVID-19. TCRdb's copy holds only in-frame clones and misses some; the assay was immunoSEQ multiplex PCR. The data contain tens of thousands of clones, 73% of them singletons. The CDR3 is 20 amino acids. Trimming at V came to 9 bases and at J to 2 bases, leaving 17 bases not matched to a gene. CDR1 is LNHDA and CDR2 is SQIVND in the germline V gene (reference sequence). Points on this clone: The antigen remains unidentified.

Viral peptide pools were used in the ViraFEST assay to expand antigen-specific CD4+ T cells, and sequencing came afterward. Subsequent to a culture period of more than 8 days, CD4+ T cells were isolated. Either the BNT162b2 or mRNA-1273 vaccine was given to participants in two doses. The sample in question was CD4+ T cells from PBMCs cultured with HCoV-229E spike peptides, obtained after COVID-19 vaccination. The sequence was collected from a human donor who received a COVID-19 vaccine. The chain combines TRBV19 with TRBJ2-1, with TRBD2 matching 15 bases. CDR3 bases: TGTGCCAGCCAACCTATTAGGACTAGCGGGGGGGGCCTCCCCTACAATGAGCAGTTCTTC. Residues: CASQPIRTSGGGLPYNEQFF.